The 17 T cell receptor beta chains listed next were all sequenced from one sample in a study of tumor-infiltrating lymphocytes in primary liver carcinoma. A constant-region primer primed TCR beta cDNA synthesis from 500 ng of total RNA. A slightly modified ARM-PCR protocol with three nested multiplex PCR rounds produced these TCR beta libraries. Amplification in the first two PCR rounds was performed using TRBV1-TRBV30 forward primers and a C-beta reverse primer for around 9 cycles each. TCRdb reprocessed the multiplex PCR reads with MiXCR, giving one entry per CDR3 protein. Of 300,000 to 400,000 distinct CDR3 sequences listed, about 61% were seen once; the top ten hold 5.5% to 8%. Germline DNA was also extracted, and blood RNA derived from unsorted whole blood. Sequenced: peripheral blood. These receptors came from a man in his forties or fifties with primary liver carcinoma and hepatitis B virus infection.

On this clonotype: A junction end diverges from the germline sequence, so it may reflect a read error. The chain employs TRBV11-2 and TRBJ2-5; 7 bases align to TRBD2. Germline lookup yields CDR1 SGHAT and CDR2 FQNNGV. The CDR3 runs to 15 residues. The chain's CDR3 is CTSSSTGTIAETQYF. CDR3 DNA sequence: TGTACCAGCAGTTCGACCGGGACTATCGCCGAGACCCAGTACTTC.

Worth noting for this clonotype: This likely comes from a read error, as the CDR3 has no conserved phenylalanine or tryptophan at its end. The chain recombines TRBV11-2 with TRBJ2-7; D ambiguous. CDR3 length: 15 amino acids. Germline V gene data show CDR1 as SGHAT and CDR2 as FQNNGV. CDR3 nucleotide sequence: TGTACCAGCAGCTCGGACCGGCGGTTTTGGTACGAGCAGTACATC. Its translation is CTSSSDRRFWYEQYI.

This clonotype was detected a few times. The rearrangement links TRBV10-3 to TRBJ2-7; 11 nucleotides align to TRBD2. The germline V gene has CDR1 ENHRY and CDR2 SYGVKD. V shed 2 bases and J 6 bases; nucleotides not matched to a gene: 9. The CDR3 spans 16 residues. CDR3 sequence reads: CAISETSGSVSLEQYF. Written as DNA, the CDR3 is TGTGCCATCAGTGAGACTAGCGGGAGTGTTTCTCTCGAGCAGTACTTC.

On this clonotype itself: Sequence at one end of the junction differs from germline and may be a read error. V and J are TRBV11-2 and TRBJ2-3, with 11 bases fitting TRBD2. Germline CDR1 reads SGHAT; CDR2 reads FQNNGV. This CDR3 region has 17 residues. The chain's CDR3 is CSSSLAITSGSRCTQYF. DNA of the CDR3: TGTTCCAGCAGCTTGGCCATCACTAGCGGGAGTCGATGTACGCAGTATTTT. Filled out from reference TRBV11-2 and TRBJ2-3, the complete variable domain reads EAGVAQSPRYKIIEKRQSVAFWCNPISGHATLYWYQQILGQGPKLLIQFQNNGVVDDSQLPKDRFSAERLKGVDSTLKIQPAKLEDSAVYLCSSSLAITSGSRCTQYFGPGTRLTVL.

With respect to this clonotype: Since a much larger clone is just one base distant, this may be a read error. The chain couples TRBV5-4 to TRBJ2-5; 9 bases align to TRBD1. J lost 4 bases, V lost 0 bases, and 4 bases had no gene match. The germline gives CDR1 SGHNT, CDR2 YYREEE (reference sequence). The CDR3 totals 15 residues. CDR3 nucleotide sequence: TGTGCCAGCAGCTTGGGGGACAGGGAGCGAGAGACCCAGTACTTC. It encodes CASSLGDRERETQYF.

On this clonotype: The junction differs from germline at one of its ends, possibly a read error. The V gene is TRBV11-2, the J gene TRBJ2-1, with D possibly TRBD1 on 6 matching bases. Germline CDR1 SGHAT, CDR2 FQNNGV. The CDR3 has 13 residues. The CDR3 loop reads CGSSLSRGGEQFF. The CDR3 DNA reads TGTGGCAGCAGCCTGTCCAGGGGCGGTGAGCAGTTCTTC.

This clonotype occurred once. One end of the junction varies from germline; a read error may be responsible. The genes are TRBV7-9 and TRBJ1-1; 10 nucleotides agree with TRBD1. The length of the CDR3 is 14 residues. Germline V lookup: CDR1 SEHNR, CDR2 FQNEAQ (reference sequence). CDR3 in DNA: TGTCCCAGCATTCCCTGGGACAGGGGCACTGAAGCTTTCTTT. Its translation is CPSIPWDRGTEAFF.

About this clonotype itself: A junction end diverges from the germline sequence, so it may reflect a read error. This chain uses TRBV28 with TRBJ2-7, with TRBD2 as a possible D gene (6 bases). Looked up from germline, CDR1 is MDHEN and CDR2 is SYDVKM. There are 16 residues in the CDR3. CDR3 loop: CASGLSGDVGSYEQYF. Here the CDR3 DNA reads TGTGCCAGCGGTTTATCGGGAGACGTTGGGTCCTACGAGCAGTACTTC.

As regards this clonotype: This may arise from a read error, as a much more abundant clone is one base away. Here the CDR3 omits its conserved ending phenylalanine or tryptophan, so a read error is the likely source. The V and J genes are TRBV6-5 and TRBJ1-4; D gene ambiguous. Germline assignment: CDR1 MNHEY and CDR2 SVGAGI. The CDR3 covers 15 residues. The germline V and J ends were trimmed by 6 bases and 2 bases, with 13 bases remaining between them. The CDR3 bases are TGTGCCAGCAGGTCCCTGGGAGGGACTAATGAAAAACTGTTTATT. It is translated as CASRSLGGTNEKLFI.

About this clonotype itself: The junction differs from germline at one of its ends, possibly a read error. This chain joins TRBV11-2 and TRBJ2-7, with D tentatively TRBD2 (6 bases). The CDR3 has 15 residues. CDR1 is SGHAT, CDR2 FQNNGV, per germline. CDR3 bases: TGTGCCAGCAGCTTAGGTGGGGTCCGGGGGTATGAGCGGTACTTC. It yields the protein CASSLGGVRGYERYF.

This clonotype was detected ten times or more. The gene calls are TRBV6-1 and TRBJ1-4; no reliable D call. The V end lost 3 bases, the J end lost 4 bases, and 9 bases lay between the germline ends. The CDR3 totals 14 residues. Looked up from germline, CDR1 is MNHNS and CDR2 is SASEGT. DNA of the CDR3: TGTGCCAGCAGTGACAGGAAGGTTAATGAAAAACTGTTTTTT. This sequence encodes CASSDRKVNEKLFF.

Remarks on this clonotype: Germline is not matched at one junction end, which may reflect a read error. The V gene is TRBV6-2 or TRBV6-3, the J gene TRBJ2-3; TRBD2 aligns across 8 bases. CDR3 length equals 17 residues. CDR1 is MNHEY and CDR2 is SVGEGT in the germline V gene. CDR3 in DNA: TGTGCCAGCAAAAAAGCGGGAGAGTTAACGAGGACAGATACGCACTATTTT. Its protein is CASKKAGELTRTDTHYF.

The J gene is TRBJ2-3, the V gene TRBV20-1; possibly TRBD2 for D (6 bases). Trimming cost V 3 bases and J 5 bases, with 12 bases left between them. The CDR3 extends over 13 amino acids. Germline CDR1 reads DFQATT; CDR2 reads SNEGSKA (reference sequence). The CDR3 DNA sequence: TGCAGTGCTAGTAGCGGAGGAAGAGATACGCAGTATTTT. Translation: CSASSGGRDTQYF.

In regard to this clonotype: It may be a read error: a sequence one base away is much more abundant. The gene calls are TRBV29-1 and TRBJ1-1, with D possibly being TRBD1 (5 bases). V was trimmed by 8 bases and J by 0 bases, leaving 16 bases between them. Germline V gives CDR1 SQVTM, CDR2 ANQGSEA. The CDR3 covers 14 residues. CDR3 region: CSIGWDALNTEAFF. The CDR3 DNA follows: TGCAGCATTGGATGGGACGCGCTGAACACTGAAGCTTTCTTT.

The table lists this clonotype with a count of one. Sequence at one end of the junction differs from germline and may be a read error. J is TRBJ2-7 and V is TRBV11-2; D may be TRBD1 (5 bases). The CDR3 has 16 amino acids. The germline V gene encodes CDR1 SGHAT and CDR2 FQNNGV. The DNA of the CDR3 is TGTACCAGCAGCTTACAACAGGATAGGGGTCCCTACGAGCAGTACTTC. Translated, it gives CTSSLQQDRGPYEQYF.

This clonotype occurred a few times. This CDR3 reads CAISEDRVGRNEQFF. DNA for the CDR3: TGTGCCATCAGTGAGGACAGGGTTGGGCGGAATGAGCAGTTCTTC. The chain is built from TRBV10-3 and TRBJ2-1; 7 bases are shared with TRBD1. The CDR3 runs 15 residues. The ends lost 2 bases at V and 7 bases at J; junction bases unmatched: 8. The germline V gene encodes CDR1 ENHRY and CDR2 SYGVKD.

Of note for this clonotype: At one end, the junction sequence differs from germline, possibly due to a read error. The DNA for the CDR3 is TGTGCCAGCAGCTTATCTCGCACCGTGGAGCTGTTTTTT. It encodes CASSLSRTVELFF. The chain recombines TRBV7-9 with TRBJ2-2; D gene unclear. CDR3 length: 13 residues. Germline V gives CDR1 SEHNR, CDR2 FQNEAQ (reference sequence).